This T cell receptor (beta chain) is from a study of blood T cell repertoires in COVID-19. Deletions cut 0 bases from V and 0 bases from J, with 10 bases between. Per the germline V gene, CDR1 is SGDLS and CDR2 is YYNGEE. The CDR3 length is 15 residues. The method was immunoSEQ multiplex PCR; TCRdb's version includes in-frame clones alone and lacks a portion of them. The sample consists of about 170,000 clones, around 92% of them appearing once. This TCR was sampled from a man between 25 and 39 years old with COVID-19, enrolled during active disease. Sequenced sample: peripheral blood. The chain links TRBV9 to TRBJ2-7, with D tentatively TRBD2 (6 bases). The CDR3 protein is CASSVAPGGSYEQYF. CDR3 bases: TGTGCCAGCAGCGTAGCCCCCGGGGGCTCCTACGAGCAGTACTTC.